These 18 T cell receptor beta chains originate from one sample sequenced in a study of blood T cell repertoires in COVID-19. Sequencing was performed with immunoSEQ multiplex PCR; in TCRdb, only in-frame clones are kept and a portion is missing. The data hold a few hundred thousand clones, with 89% observed a single time. Input material: peripheral blood. The origin of the receptors is a young man who had recovered from COVID-19.

This clone showed up just a few times. The DNA of the CDR3 is TGTGCCAGCAGCCGAACTAGCGGGAGGGGTCCTGAGCAGTTCTTC. Amino acids: CASSRTSGRGPEQFF. V usage is TRBV3-1 (or the pseudogene TRBV3-2) and J usage is TRBJ2-1, with 13 bases identical to TRBD2. The CDR3 covers 15 residues. Germline trimming cut 4 bases from V and 9 bases from J; bases unmatched to any gene: 6. Germline V CDR1 and CDR2: LGHDT, YNNKEL (reference sequence).

This clone has only one observation. J is TRBJ2-4 and V is TRBV7-2; D is perhaps TRBD1 (7 bases). V lost 6 bases and J lost 8, with 14 bases in between. The CDR3 consists of 13 residues. CDR1 is SGHTA and CDR2 is FQGNSA in the germline V gene. CDR3 DNA sequence: TGTGCCAGCAGTCATGACAGGGACTACATTCAGTACTTC. It is translated as CASSHDRDYIQYF.

V is TRBV2 and J is TRBJ1-1; D call uncertain. Between the trimmed V and J ends, which lost 2 bases and 5 bases, there was a span of 6 bases. Per germline, CDR1 SNHLY and CDR2 FYNNEI. CDR3 size: 12 residues. In nucleotides, the CDR3 is TGTGCCAGCAGTGAAAGGAGTACTGAAGCTTTCTTT. This encodes CASSERSTEAFF. The whole variable domain, remainder taken from reference TRBV2 and TRBJ1-1, is EPEVTQTPSHQVTQMGQEVILRCVPISNHLYFYWYRQILGQKVEFLVSFYNNEISEKSEIFDDQFSVERPDGSNFTLKIRSTKLEDSAMYFCASSERSTEAFFGQGTRLTVV.

The chain recombines TRBV10-2 with TRBJ1-2; 7 bases align to TRBD1. V trimming: 2 bases; J trimming: 8 bases; junction bases outside the gene matches: 14. From germline, CDR1 is WSHSY and CDR2 SAAADI. The length of the CDR3 is 16 residues. CDR3 in DNA: TGCGCCAGCAGTGAGACCTGGGACAGTTCCCTAGGGGGCTACACCTTC. This gives the protein CASSETWDSSLGGYTF.

This sequence joins TRBV7-3 and TRBJ1-1, with 8 nucleotides matching TRBD1. CDR3 size: 12 residues. Unmatched junction bases numbered 5, after V lost 5 bases and J lost 9 bases. Germline CDR1 is SGHTA and CDR2 is FQGTGA. The CDR3 loop is CASSTQGGKAFF. The DNA of the CDR3 is TGTGCCAGCAGCACACAGGGGGGAAAAGCTTTCTTT.

The genes are TRBV5-1 and TRBJ1-4, with 8 bases aligning to TRBD1. The CDR3 is 18 residues long. CDR1 is SGHRS and CDR2 is YFSETQ in the germline V gene. The junction had 7 bases not matched to a gene; V was cut back by 0 bases and J by 0 bases. This CDR3 is CASSLGGQAFPTNEKLFF. CDR3 nucleotides: TGCGCCAGCAGCTTGGGGGGACAGGCTTTTCCAACTAATGAAAAACTGTTTTTT.

Only one count was recorded for this clone. This chain joins TRBV5-4 and TRBJ2-1; 11 nucleotides align to TRBD2. The CDR3 runs to 14 residues. Germline V gene data show CDR1 as SGHNT and CDR2 as YYREEE (reference sequence). J gave up 13 bases and V 3 bases, and 9 bases lay outside the gene matches. CDR3 DNA sequence: TGTGCCAGCAGCTCAATAGCGGGAGGGCCGTTTCAGTTCTTC. This gives the protein CASSSIAGGPFQFF.

J is TRBJ2-7 and V is TRBV6-6, with D possibly matching TRBD1 (5 bases). Germline V gene data show CDR1 as MNHNY and CDR2 as SVGAGI (reference sequence). The CDR3 is 12 residues long. With 7 bases removed from V and 3 bases from J, the gap between germline ends came to 10 bases. CDR3 region: CASTNRYYEQYF. The CDR3 DNA sequence: TGTGCCAGCACCAACAGGTACTACGAGCAGTACTTC.

This chain uses TRBV11-1 with TRBJ1-3; D is unclear. V was clipped by 4 bases and J by 4 bases, with 11 bases between them. Germline V gene lookup returns CDR1 SGHAT and CDR2 FQDESV (reference sequence). The CDR3 runs to 14 residues. CDR3 DNA sequence: TGTGCCAGCAGCTCGCGAGGAATCGGAAACACCATATATTTT. It encodes CASSSRGIGNTIYF.

DNA of the CDR3: TGTGCCAGCAGCCCGACAGGCCCCGGCACCGGGGAGCTGTTTTTT. This codes for CASSPTGPGTGELFF. The chain uses TRBV11-2 and TRBJ2-2, with D maybe TRBD1 (6 bases). V was shortened by 5 bases and J by 4 bases, with 14 bases between the two germline ends. The CDR3 covers 15 residues. Germline CDR1 and CDR2: SGHAT and FQNNGV.

The CDR3: CAISDGTPQSEAFF. The DNA for the CDR3 is TGTGCCATCAGTGATGGGACACCCCAATCTGAAGCTTTCTTT. The chain combines TRBV10-3 with TRBJ1-1, with a tentative D call TRBD1 (6 bases). The CDR3 extends over 14 amino acids. The V end lost 3 bases, the J end lost 6 bases, and 14 bases lay between the germline ends. Per the germline V gene, CDR1 is ENHRY and CDR2 is SYGVKD.

This chain connects TRBV16 to TRBJ1-1; D not resolved. Trimming cost V 4 bases and J 10 bases, with 28 bases left between them. CDR1 KGHSY and CDR2 FQNENV come from the germline V gene. The CDR3 totals 17 residues. CDR3 nucleotides: TGTGCCAGCAGCCGGACTTTCCCTTCGGGAGGGAGGAATTTAGCTTTCTTT. The encoded protein is CASSRTFPSGGRNLAFF.

This chain joins TRBV27 and TRBJ1-1; D unclear. Trimming stripped 0 bases from V and 7 bases from J, with 15 bases between. Per the germline V gene, CDR1 is MNHEY and CDR2 is SMNVEV (reference sequence). CDR3 length: 15 residues. The CDR3 protein is CASSLSRGGPGEAFF. The CDR3, as DNA: TGTGCCAGCAGTTTATCTCGTGGAGGGCCGGGTGAAGCTTTCTTT.

J is TRBJ1-1 and V is TRBV29-1; unclear D gene. CDR3 length: 11 residues. CDR1 is SQVTM and CDR2 is ANQGSEA in the germline V gene. Deletions cut 6 bases from V and 4 bases from J, with 9 bases between. The CDR3 DNA reads TGCAGCGTAGGAGTCATCACTGAAGCTTTCTTT. It is translated as CSVGVITEAFF. Looking up the rest from reference TRBV29-1 and TRBJ1-1 gives the full variable domain: SAVISQKPSRDICQRGTSLTIQCQVDSQVTMMFWYRQQPGQSLTLIATANQGSEATYESGFVIDKFPISRPNLTFSTLTVSNMSPEDSSIYLCSVGVITEAFFGQGTRLTVV.

The chain is built from TRBV19 and TRBJ1-3; TRBD1 might be the D (5 bases). Germline-derived CDR1 and CDR2 are LNHDA and SQIVND (reference sequence). The germline V and J ends were trimmed by 6 bases and 0 bases, with 9 bases remaining between them. The CDR3 totals 14 residues. The CDR3 loop is CASREGHSGNTIYF. The CDR3 nucleotides are TGTGCCAGTAGGGAGGGGCACTCTGGAAACACCATATATTTT.

The chain combines TRBV4-1 with TRBJ1-4; D ambiguous. Trimming took off 0 bases at V and 8 bases at J, with 16 bases between the two ends. The CDR3 is 16 amino acids. Germline values: CDR1 MGHRA, CDR2 YSYEKL. This CDR3 reads CASSQDRRGIGEKLFF. In nucleotides, the CDR3 is TGCGCCAGCAGCCAAGACAGACGGGGTATTGGGGAAAAACTGTTTTTT.

The chain couples TRBV27 to TRBJ2-7; the match to TRBD2 covers 10 bases. Germline CDR1 and CDR2: MNHEY and SMNVEV (reference sequence). CDR3 size: 15 residues. V lost 0 bases to trimming and J lost 4 bases; unmatched junction nucleotides: 3. The CDR3 nucleotides read TGTGCCAGCAGTTTATCGCCTAGCGGGAGTTACGAGCAGTACTTC. Residues: CASSLSPSGSYEQYF.

This sequence joins TRBV4-3 and TRBJ2-5; tentatively, D is TRBD1 (6 bases). Germline V gene data show CDR1 as LGHNA and CDR2 as YSLEER. V gave up 2 bases and J gave up 4 bases, with 8 bases separating them. The CDR3 sequence is 13 residues long. The CDR3 DNA reads as TGCGCCAGCAGCCAAACAGGGTCAGAGACCCAGTACTTC. This translates into CASSQTGSETQYF.